This T cell receptor beta chain is from a study of human T cells and chemical hapten exposure. Background on the study: During the approximately 24-week study period, patients had diphenylcyclopropenone applied to the scalp every week. The variation in per-sample TCR yields arose mainly from small differences in pooled library volumes.

TCRdb ran MiXCR on the RACE reads and lists one entry per CDR3 protein. This table has more than 55,000 distinct CDR3 sequences, 9.8% appearing once. The CDR3 extends over 15 amino acids. Germline assignment: CDR1 SGDLS and CDR2 YYNGEE. V was clipped by 2 bases and J by 3 bases; unmatched bases: 1. Regarding time point: patch test 1, 2 weeks after DPC sensitization. The treatment here: therapeutic diphenylcyclopropenone sensitization with weekly scalp DPC. V is TRBV9 and J is TRBJ1-6; 8 bases map to TRBD1. The receptor was isolated from a woman aged 40 to 55 with alopecia areata. Some clones in this sample may be carry-over from other donors' samples. This specimen was whole blood, taken in connection with sensitization to the hapten diphenylcyclopropenone (DPC). In DNA form, the CDR3 reads TGTGCCAGCAGCGTGGGGACAGGCTATAATTCACCCCTCCACTTT. This encodes CASSVGTGYNSPLHF.